This T cell receptor beta chain was documented in a study of T cells after yellow fever vaccination. V shed 5 bases and J shed 4 bases, with 12 bases lying between them. This CDR3 has 13 amino acids. Germline CDR1 is SQVTM and CDR2 is ANQGSEA. At least ten counts were recorded for this clonotype. MiXCR, applied by TCRdb to the 5' RACE reads, yields one record per CDR3 protein. The repertoire holds some 350,000 distinct CDR3 sequences, with about 4% as singletons. The sequencing here drew on PBMCs, taken 5 days after the yellow fever booster vaccination. This clonotype was sampled from a man between 18 and 29 years old who received the YFV17D yellow fever vaccine. The gene calls are TRBV29-1 and TRBJ2-1; weak D call: TRBD2 (7 bases). The CDR3 coding sequence is TGCAGCGTTAATGGGGGGGCGTACAATGAGCAGTTCTTC. Encoded protein: CSVNGGAYNEQFF.